This T cell receptor (beta chain) was found in a study of cytomegalovirus exposure and HLA in healthy donors. Points from the study as a whole: Subsequent analysis of the 120 or so validation repertoires found a tendency for first-cohort TCR clusters to co-occur. Specificity for CMV antigens was confirmed in vitro for a few of the CMV-associated chains. Rarity characterized most TCR sequences, yet some public TCRs appeared in many donors.

The roughly 120-subject validation cohort, separate from the 666-subject first cohort, included the donors. This clone is a singleton in its sample. No antigen is known for it. V gave up 6 bases and J gave up 5 bases, with 10 bases separating them. Germline lookup yields CDR1 LGHNT and CDR2 FRNRAP. The CDR3 is made up of 12 amino acids. Some clones are missing from TCRdb's copy, which holds only in-frame ones; the method was immunoSEQ multiplex PCR. The sample shows about 75,000 clones, over 80% of them seen only once. The material sequenced was PBMCs. The chain has TRBV12-5 and TRBJ2-5, with D unclear. The receptor was derived from a man younger than 40 in good health and CMV-seronegative. CDR3 loop: CASGSDWETQYF. The CDR3 nucleotides read TGTGCTAGTGGCAGCGACTGGGAGACCCAGTACTTC.